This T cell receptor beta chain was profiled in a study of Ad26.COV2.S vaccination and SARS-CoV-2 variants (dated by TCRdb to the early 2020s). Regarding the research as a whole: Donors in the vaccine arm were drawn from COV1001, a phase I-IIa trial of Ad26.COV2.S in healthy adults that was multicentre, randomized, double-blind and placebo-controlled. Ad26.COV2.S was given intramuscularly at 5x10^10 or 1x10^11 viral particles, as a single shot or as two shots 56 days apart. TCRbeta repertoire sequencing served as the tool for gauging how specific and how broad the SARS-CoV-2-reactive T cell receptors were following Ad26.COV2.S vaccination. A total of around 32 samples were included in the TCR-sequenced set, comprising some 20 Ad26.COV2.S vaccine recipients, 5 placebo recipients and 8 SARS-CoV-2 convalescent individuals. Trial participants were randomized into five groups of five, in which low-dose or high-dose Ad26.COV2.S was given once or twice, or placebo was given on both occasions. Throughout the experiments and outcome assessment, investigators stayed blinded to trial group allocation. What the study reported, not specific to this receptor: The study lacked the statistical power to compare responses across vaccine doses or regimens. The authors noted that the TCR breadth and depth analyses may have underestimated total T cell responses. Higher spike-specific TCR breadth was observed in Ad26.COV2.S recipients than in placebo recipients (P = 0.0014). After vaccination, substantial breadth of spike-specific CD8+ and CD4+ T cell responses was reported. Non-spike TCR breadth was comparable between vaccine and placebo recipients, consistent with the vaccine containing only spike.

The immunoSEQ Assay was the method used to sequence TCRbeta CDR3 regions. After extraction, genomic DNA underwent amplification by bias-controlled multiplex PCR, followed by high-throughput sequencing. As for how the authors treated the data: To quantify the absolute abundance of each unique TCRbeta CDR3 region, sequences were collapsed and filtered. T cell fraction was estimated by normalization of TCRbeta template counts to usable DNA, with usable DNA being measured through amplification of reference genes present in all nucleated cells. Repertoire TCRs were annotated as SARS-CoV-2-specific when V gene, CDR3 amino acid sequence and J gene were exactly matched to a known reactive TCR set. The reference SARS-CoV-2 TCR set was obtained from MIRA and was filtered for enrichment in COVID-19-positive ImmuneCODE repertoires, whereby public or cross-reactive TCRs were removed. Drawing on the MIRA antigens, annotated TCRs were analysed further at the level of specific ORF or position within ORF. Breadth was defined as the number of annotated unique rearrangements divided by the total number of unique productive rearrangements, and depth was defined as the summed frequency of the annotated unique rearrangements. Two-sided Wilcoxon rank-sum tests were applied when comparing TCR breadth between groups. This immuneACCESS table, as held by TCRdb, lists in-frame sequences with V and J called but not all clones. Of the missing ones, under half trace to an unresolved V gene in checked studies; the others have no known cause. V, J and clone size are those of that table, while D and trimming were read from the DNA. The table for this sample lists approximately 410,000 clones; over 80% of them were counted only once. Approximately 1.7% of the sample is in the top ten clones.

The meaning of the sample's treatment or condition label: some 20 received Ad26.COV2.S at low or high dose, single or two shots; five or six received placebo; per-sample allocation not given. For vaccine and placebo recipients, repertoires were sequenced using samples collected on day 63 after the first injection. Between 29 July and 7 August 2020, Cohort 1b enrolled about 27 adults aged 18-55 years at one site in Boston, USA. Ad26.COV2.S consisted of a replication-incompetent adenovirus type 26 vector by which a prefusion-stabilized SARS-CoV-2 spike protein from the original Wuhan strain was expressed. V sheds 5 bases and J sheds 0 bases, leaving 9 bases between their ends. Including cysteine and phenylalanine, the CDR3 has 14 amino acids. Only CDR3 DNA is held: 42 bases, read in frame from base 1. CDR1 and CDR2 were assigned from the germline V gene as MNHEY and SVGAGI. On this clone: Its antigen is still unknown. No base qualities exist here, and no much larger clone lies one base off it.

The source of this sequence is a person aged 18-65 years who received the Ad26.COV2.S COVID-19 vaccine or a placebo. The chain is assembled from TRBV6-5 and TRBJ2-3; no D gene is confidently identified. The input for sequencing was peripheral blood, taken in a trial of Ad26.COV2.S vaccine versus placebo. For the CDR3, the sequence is CASSPTTSTDTQYF. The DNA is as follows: TGTGCCAGCAGTCCGACGACTAGCACAGATACGCAGTATTTT.